Following are 20 T cell receptor beta chains from one sample sequenced in a study of T cells in Graves' hyperthyroidism and ophthalmopathy. The investigators amplified TCR beta CDR3 regions from RNA transcripts. The study used the HTBI primer set for a first-round RT-PCR of the TCR CDR3. TCRdb called the multiplex PCR reads again in MiXCR, with one record for every CDR3 protein. Found here are 700,000 to 950,000 distinct CDR3 sequences, about a third of them singletons; the top ten hold around 32%. Material: blood. All receptors come from a woman aged 40 to 50 with Graves' hyperthyroidism.

The chain carries TRBV5-8 and TRBJ1-1; D remains ambiguous. Germline CDR1 and CDR2: SGHTS and YDEGEE. The germline V and J ends were trimmed by 0 bases and 7 bases, with 13 bases remaining between them. The CDR3 loop spans 14 amino acids. The CDR3 is CASSLGTGSYEAFF. Written as DNA, the CDR3 is TGTGCCAGCAGCTTGGGGACCGGGAGTTATGAAGCTTTCTTT.

About this clonotype: The germline gene is not matched at one end of the junction; a read error may be the cause. V gene TRBV7-2 combines with J gene TRBJ1-1, with 8 bases lining up with TRBD1. Per the germline V gene, CDR1 is SGHTA and CDR2 is FQGNSA. This CDR3 has 16 amino acids. Here the CDR3 DNA reads TGCGCCAGCAGTGACAGACAGGGGAAGGGGAACACTGAAGCTTTCTTT. Translated: CASSDRQGKGNTEAFF.

The chain has TRBV2 and TRBJ1-1, with 8 nucleotides matching TRBD1. Trimming at V came to 6 bases and at J to 8 bases, leaving 11 bases not matched to a gene. Germline V gene sequence: CDR1 SNHLY, CDR2 FYNNEI. The CDR3 runs 14 residues. CDR3 loop: CASRQYTGGFEAFF. CDR3 sequence (DNA): TGTGCCAGCAGGCAATACACAGGGGGTTTCGAAGCTTTCTTT.

The chain combines TRBV4-2 with TRBJ1-2; D is perhaps TRBD1 (5 bases). CDR3 length: 15 residues. CDR1 and CDR2 from the germline V gene are LGHNA and YNFKEQ. Trimming shortened V by 0 bases and J by 1 base, and 9 bases separated the two germline ends. The CDR3: CASSQDLDSNYGYTF. The CDR3 DNA sequence: TGTGCCAGCAGCCAAGATTTAGACAGTAACTATGGCTACACCTTC.

This chain links TRBV20-1 with TRBJ1-1, with D unclear. Deletions cut 1 base from V and 2 bases from J, with 11 bases between. Looked up from germline, CDR1 is DFQATT and CDR2 is SNEGSKA (reference sequence). The CDR3 is 14 residues long. CDR3 DNA sequence: TGCAGTGCTAGAGCGGGATTTCTCAACACTGAAGCTTTCTTT. Amino acids: CSARAGFLNTEAFF.

A single count supports this clonotype. The chain employs TRBV2 and TRBJ1-3; D remains unclear. Germline lookup yields CDR1 SNHLY and CDR2 FYNNEI. V was pared by 8 bases and J by 2 bases, with 16 bases between. The CDR3 loop spans 15 amino acids. The CDR3 region has the DNA TGTGCCAGCCCCGCCTTGGGAAGCACTGGAAACACCATATATTTT. Its translation: CASPALGSTGNTIYF.

Concerning this clonotype itself: A much larger clonotype is one base distant, so this may be a read error. The chain links TRBV7-9 to TRBJ2-5, with 7 bases identical to TRBD2. This CDR3 has 15 amino acids. CDR1 is SEHNR and CDR2 is FQNEAQ in the germline V gene (reference sequence). Losses at the gene ends were 1 base for V and 7 bases for J; bases not matched to a gene: 9. The chain's CDR3 is CASSLGSGVRGTQYF. The CDR3 DNA reads as TGTGCCAGCAGCTTAGGCAGCGGGGTTAGAGGGACCCAGTACTTC.

There are many counts of this clonotype. This chain joins TRBV9 and TRBJ2-5, with 9 bases matching TRBD1. With 0 bases clipped from V and 2 bases from J, the junction kept 5 bases outside the gene matches. Germline V lookup: CDR1 SGDLS, CDR2 YYNGEE. The CDR3 is 16 amino acids. The CDR3 sequence: CASSVAAGQGQETQYF. The CDR3 DNA reads as TGTGCCAGCAGCGTAGCCGCGGGACAGGGACAAGAGACCCAGTACTTC.

This clonotype was picked up many times. The junction and the germline gene differ at one end; a read error may be behind it. The chain combines TRBV7-7 with TRBJ2-5, with a possible D match to TRBD2 (6 bases). Germline CDR1 and CDR2: SSHAT and FNYEAQ (reference sequence). The length of the CDR3 is 14 residues. Written as DNA, the CDR3 is TGTGCTAGCAGCTCCTTAGGAGGGAAAGAGACCCAGTACTTC. Residues: CASSSLGGKETQYF.

As to this clonotype: A much larger clone is a single base away; this may be a read error. V usage is TRBV7-9 and J usage is TRBJ1-1; D not certain. Germline V CDR1 and CDR2: SEHNR, FQNEAQ (reference sequence). This CDR3 contains 13 residues. The CDR3: CASSRLLNTGAFF. In DNA, the CDR3 is TGTGCCAGCAGCCGTCTTCTTAACACTGGAGCTTTCTTT.

The chain combines TRBV25-1 with TRBJ1-2; D possibly corresponds to TRBD1 (6 bases). Trimming shortened V by 8 bases and J by 8 bases, and 18 bases separated the two germline ends. The CDR3 extends over 13 amino acids. Germline V gene sequence: CDR1 MGHDK, CDR2 SYGVNS. CDR3 DNA sequence: TGTGCCAGCCAAGATATGGGGACATCGGGCTACACCTTC. As protein: CASQDMGTSGYTF.

The J gene is TRBJ1-5, the V gene TRBV7-8; D is unclear. The germline gives CDR1 SGHVS, CDR2 FQNEAQ. Between the trimmed V and J ends, which lost 1 base and 3 bases, there was a span of 13 bases. The length of the CDR3 is 16 residues. The CDR3 sequence: CASSLERGGPNQPQHF. CDR3 sequence (DNA): TGTGCCAGCAGCTTAGAGCGGGGTGGGCCCAATCAGCCCCAGCATTTT.

The chain employs TRBV5-1 and TRBJ2-2; perhaps TRBD2 as D (5 bases). V gave up 4 bases and J gave up 4 bases, with 20 bases separating them. The V gene's germline CDR1 is SGHRS and CDR2 YFSETQ. The CDR3 extends over 17 amino acids. The DNA for the CDR3 is TGCGCCAGCAGCCGGATCCTCTCGGGGTTCGGCACCGGGGAGCTGTTTTTT. Amino acids: CASSRILSGFGTGELFF.

The genes are TRBV5-1 and TRBJ1-1; D not resolved. The CDR3 length is 15 residues. Deletions cut 4 bases from V and 1 base from J, with 14 bases between. Germline V gene sequence: CDR1 SGHRS, CDR2 YFSETQ. CDR3 region: CASSQDTAANTEAFF. For the CDR3, the DNA is TGCGCCAGCAGCCAAGATACGGCGGCGAACACTGAAGCTTTCTTT.

This clonotype was seen a handful of times. This chain links TRBV7-4 with TRBJ1-5; D perhaps matches TRBD1 (6 bases). Germline V gives CDR1 SGHVT, CDR2 SQSDAQ. The ends were cut back, 1 base at V and 3 bases at J, with 22 bases in the middle. The CDR3 sequence is 19 residues long. CDR3 amino acids: CASSLGLRTASLNNQPQHF. CDR3 nucleotides: TGTGCCAGCAGCTTAGGTTTAAGGACAGCCTCCCTGAACAATCAGCCCCAGCATTTT.

This clonotype was observed at least ten times. V and J are TRBV5-8 and TRBJ1-2; TRBD1 aligns across 8 bases. J was trimmed by 3 bases and V by 4 bases; bases with no gene match: 5. Germline CDR1 and CDR2: SGHTS and YDEGEE. The CDR3 has 14 amino acids. CDR3 loop: CASSTGQGDYGYTF. The CDR3 DNA follows: TGTGCCAGCAGCACCGGACAGGGAGACTATGGCTACACCTTC.

The rearrangement joins TRBV7-8 to TRBJ2-7; tentative D call: TRBD1 (7 bases). Germline CDR1 is SGHVS and CDR2 is FQNEAQ. CDR3 size: 14 residues. V dropped 8 bases and J dropped 2 bases, with 16 bases sitting between them. CDR3: CASSPPRGAYEQYF. The CDR3 DNA reads as TGTGCCAGCTCACCACCCAGGGGGGCCTACGAGCAGTACTTC. The full variable domain, completed using reference TRBV7-8 and TRBJ2-7, is GAGVSQSPRYKVAKRGQDVALRCDPISGHVSLFWYQQALGQGPEFLTYFQNEAQLDKSGLPSDRFFAERPEGSVSTLKIQRTQQEDSAVYLCASSPPRGAYEQYFGPGTRLTVT.

This clonotype was counted ten times or more. The chain combines TRBV9 with TRBJ1-6, with TRBD1 as a possible D gene (5 bases). Germline CDR1 and CDR2: SGDLS and YYNGEE. V shed 5 bases and J shed 11 bases, with 14 bases lying between them. The CDR3 spans 13 residues. For the CDR3, the DNA is TGTGCCAGCAGTGCTGGGGGAGGTACACCCCTCCACTTT. This codes for CASSAGGGTPLHF. Full variable domain (outside the CDR3, taken from reference TRBV9 and TRBJ1-6): DSGVTQTPKHLITATGQRVTLRCSPRSGDLSVYWYQQSLDQGLQFLIQYYNGEERAKGNILERFSAQQFPDLHSELNLSSLELGDSALYFCASSAGGGTPLHFGNGTRLTVT.

The V and J genes are TRBV20-1 and TRBJ1-5, with 8 bases that match TRBD1. Unmatched junction bases numbered 5, after V lost 1 base and J lost 6 bases. The CDR3 loop spans 14 amino acids. From germline, CDR1 is DFQATT and CDR2 SNEGSKA (reference sequence). In nucleotides, the CDR3 is TGCAGTGCTAGAGCGACAGGGGAGGCTCAGCCCCAGCATTTT. Its protein is CSARATGEAQPQHF.

V and J are TRBV7-9 and TRBJ1-6; TRBD1 might be the D (5 bases). Trimming shortened V by 11 bases and J by 0 bases, and 17 bases separated the two germline ends. Germline lookup yields CDR1 SEHNR and CDR2 FQNEAQ (reference sequence). This CDR3 comprises 16 residues. CDR3 residues: CAGGGTGSSYNSPLHF. The CDR3 DNA is TGTGCCGGGGGGGGGACGGGAAGCTCCTATAATTCACCCCTCCACTTT.